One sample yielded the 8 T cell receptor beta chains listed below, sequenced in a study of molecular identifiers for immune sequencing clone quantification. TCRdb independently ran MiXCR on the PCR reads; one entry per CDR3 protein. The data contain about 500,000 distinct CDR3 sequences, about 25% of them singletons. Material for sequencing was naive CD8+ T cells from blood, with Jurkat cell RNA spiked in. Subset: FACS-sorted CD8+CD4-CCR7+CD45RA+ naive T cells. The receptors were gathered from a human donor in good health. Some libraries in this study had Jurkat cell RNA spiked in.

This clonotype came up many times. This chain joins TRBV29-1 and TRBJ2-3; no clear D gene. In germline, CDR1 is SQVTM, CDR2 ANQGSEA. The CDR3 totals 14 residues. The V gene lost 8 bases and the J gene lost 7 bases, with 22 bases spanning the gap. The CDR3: CSCPTLESPNTQYF. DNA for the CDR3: TGCAGCTGCCCGACCCTAGAGAGCCCGAATACGCAGTATTTT.

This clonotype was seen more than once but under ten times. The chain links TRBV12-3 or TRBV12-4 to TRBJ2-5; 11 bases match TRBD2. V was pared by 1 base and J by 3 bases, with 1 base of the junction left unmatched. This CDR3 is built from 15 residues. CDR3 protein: CASSLETSGEETQYF. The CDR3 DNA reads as TGTGCCAGCAGTTTAGAGACTAGCGGGGAAGAGACCCAGTACTTC.

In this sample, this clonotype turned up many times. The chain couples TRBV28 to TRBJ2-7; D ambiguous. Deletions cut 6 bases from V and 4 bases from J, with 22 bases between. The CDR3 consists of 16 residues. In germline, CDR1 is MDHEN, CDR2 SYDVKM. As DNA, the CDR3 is TGTGCCAGCAGATCCCCAGACCCTGCGCCCGGGTACGAGCAGTACTTC. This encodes CASRSPDPAPGYEQYF.

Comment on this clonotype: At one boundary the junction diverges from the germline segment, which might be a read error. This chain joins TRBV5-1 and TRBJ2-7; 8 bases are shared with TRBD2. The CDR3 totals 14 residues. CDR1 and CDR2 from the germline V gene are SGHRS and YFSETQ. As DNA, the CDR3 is TGCACCAGCAGCTGGGGACTAGGGGCGTACGAGCAGTACTTC. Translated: CTSSWGLGAYEQYF.

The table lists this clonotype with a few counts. CDR3 sequence reads: CSVQGPTKKETQYF. For the CDR3, the DNA is TGCAGCGTTCAGGGACCGACTAAGAAGGAGACCCAGTACTTC. This sequence joins TRBV29-1 and TRBJ2-5; D may match TRBD1 or TRBD2 (5 bases each). Germline CDR1 and CDR2: SQVTM and ANQGSEA. CDR3 length equals 14 residues. V was clipped by 5 bases and J by 5 bases, with 18 bases between them. Full variable domain (missing parts from reference TRBV29-1 and TRBJ2-5): SAVISQKPSRDICQRGTSLTIQCQVDSQVTMMFWYRQQPGQSLTLIATANQGSEATYESGFVIDKFPISRPNLTFSTLTVSNMSPEDSSIYLCSVQGPTKKETQYFGPGTRLLVL.

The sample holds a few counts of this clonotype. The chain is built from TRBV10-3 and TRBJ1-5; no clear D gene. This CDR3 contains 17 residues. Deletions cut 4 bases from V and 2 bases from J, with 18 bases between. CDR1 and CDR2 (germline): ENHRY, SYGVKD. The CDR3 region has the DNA TGTGCCATCAGTGTGAGTGATAATAGGCTAGGCAATCAGCCCCAGCATTTT. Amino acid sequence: CAISVSDNRLGNQPQHF.

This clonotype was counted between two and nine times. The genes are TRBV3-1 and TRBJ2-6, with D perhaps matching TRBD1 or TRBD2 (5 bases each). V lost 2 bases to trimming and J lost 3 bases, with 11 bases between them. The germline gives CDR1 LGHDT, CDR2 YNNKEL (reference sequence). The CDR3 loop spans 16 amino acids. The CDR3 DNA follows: TGTGCCAGCAGCCAATTATTGGGGGATGGGGCCAACGTCCTGACTTTC. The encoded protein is CASSQLLGDGANVLTF.

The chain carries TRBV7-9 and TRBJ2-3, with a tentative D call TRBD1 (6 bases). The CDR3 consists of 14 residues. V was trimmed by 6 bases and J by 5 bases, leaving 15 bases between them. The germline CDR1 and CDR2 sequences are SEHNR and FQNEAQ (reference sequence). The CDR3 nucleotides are TGTGCCAGCAGAGGTCCCAAAGGGGGAGATACGCAGTATTTT. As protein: CASRGPKGGDTQYF.